The source of this T cell receptor beta chain is a study of blood T cell repertoires in COVID-19. J gave up 6 bases and V 6 bases, and 6 bases lay outside the gene matches. CDR1 is SGHTA, CDR2 FQGNSA, per germline. This CDR3 region has 15 residues. Original methodology: Estimation of nucleated cell counts relied on the amplification of reference gene primers. Assay used: immunoSEQ multiplex PCR; TCRdb lists only in-frame clones, some missing. That table furnishes V, J and clone size, whereas the DNA furnished D and trimming. This sample has roughly 390,000 clones, with 80% to 90% found just once. The rearrangement uses TRBV7-2 and TRBJ2-1; TRBD2 matches at 12 bases. The sequencing sample was made of peripheral blood. This TCR was sampled from a woman between 25 and 40 years old with COVID-19, enrolled during active disease. In DNA, the CDR3 is TGTGCCAGCAGTACCCAACTAGCGGGAGGCAATGAGCAGTTCTTC. Its translation is CASSTQLAGGNEQFF.